Shown below are 5 T cell receptor beta chains from a single sample sequenced in a study of OX40 agonist ivuxolimab in advanced cancers. Produced via immunoSEQ multiplex PCR; TCRdb's table is partial and in-frame only. Of approximately 70,000 clones listed, around 80% are singletons. Sequencing was performed on CD4+ or CD8+ T cells sorted from blood, taken in a trial of the OX40 agonist ivuxolimab. The receptors originated from an adult with an advanced solid tumor such as melanoma, head and neck, liver or kidney cancer.

Written as DNA, the CDR3 is TGTGCCAGCATCCGAGCAGCGGGAGTTACCAATGAGCAGTTCTTC. Its protein is CASIRAAGVTNEQFF. The chain links TRBV7-9 to TRBJ2-1, with TRBD2 matching over 8 bases. The CDR3 length is 15 residues. V shed 7 bases, J shed 6 bases, and the junction held 11 bases outside the gene matches. The germline CDR1 and CDR2 sequences are SEHNR and FQNEAQ (reference sequence).

This chain joins TRBV5-1 and TRBJ1-2; D is perhaps TRBD1 (5 bases). V was trimmed by 2 bases and J by 2 bases, leaving 10 bases between them. The CDR3 extends over 14 amino acids. Germline CDR1 reads SGHRS; CDR2 reads YFSETQ. This chain's CDR3 is CASSLTGGNYGYTF. DNA of the CDR3: TGCGCCAGCAGCTTAACGGGGGGAAACTATGGCTACACCTTC.

The rearrangement uses TRBV6-1 and TRBJ2-7, with TRBD2 as a possible D gene (6 bases). The J call may be in error: the DNA end matches TRBJ2-5 better. Germline CDR1 is MNHNS and CDR2 is SASEGT. This CDR3 region has 13 residues. CDR3 sequence (DNA): TGTGCCAGCAGCGGGCGGGGCCTAGAGACCCAGTACTTC. This gives the protein CASSGRGLETQYF.

This chain uses TRBV4-2 with TRBJ1-2, with 12 bases that match TRBD1. The CDR3 sequence is 16 residues long. CDR1 is LGHNA and CDR2 is YNFKEQ in the germline V gene. Trimming took 0 bases from V and 4 from J; bases not matched to a gene: 3. The CDR3 bases are TGTGCCAGCAGCCAAGAGGGGACAGGGGGCGGCTATGGCTACACCTTC. Amino acid sequence: CASSQEGTGGGYGYTF.

The J gene is TRBJ2-1, the V gene TRBV30; 9 positions agree with TRBD2. The germline gives CDR1 GTSNPN, CDR2 SVGIG (reference sequence). The J segment lost 4 bases and the V segment lost 0 bases, leaving 10 bases of the junction unmatched. The CDR3 loop spans 17 amino acids. The CDR3 coding sequence is TGTGCCTGGAGTGTACCCCTCGGGCGGGGGGGGTACAATGAGCAGTTCTTC. This codes for CAWSVPLGRGGYNEQFF.